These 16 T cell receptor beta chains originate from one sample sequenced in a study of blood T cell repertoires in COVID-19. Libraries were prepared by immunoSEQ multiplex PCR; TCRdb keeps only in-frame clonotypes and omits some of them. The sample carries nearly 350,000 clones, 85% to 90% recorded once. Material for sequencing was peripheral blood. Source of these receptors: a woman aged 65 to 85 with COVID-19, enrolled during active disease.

Here the CDR3 reads CASSLMGDSNQPQHF. For the CDR3, the DNA is TGTGCCAGCAGCTTGATGGGAGATAGCAATCAGCCCCAGCATTTT. The rearrangement uses TRBV7-2 and TRBJ1-5, with unresolved D. The V and J ends lost 3 bases and 0 bases respectively, with 9 bases between them. The germline CDR1 and CDR2 sequences are SGHTA and FQGNSA. This CDR3 comprises 15 residues.

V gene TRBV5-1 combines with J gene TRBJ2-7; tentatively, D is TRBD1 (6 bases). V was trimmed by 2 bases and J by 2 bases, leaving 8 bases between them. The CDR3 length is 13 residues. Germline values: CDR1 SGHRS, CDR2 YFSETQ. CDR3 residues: CASSLNRAYEQYF. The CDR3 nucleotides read TGCGCCAGCAGCTTAAACAGGGCCTACGAGCAGTACTTC.

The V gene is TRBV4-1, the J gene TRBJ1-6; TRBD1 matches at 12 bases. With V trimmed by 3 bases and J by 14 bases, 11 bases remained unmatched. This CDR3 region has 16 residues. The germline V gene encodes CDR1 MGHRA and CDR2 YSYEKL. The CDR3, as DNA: TGCGCCAGCAGCCATGAACCCGGGACAGGGGGCATCGCCCTCCACTTT. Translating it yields CASSHEPGTGGIALHF.

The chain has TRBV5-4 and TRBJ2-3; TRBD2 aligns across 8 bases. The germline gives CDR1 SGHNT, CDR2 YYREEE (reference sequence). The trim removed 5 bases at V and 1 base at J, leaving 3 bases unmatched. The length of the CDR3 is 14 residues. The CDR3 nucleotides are TGTGCCAGCAGTTACGGGGGGGGCACAGATACGCAGTATTTT. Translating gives CASSYGGGTDTQYF.

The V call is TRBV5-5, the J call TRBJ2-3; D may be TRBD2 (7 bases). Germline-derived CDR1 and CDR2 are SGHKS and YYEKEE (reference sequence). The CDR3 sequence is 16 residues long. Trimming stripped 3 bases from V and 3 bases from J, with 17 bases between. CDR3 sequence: CASSSVPGGGTDTQYF. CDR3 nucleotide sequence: TGTGCCAGCAGCTCCGTTCCGGGGGGCGGGACAGATACGCAGTATTTT.

CDR3 in DNA: TGTGCCAGTAGATCGGGGCAGGGGGCAGACACTGAAGCTTTCTTT. Translated, it gives CASRSGQGADTEAFF. The gene calls are TRBV19 and TRBJ1-1; 8 nucleotides line up with TRBD1. This CDR3 has 15 amino acids. Germline CDR1 is LNHDA and CDR2 is SQIVND (reference sequence). After removal of 6 bases from V and 3 bases from J, the junction contained 9 bases not matched to a gene. Filled out from reference TRBV19 and TRBJ1-1, the complete variable domain reads DGGITQSPKYLFRKEGQNVTLSCEQNLNHDAMYWYRQDPGQGLRLIYYSQIVNDFQKGDIAEGYSVSREKKESFPLTVTSAQKNPTAFYLCASRSGQGADTEAFFGQGTRLTVV.

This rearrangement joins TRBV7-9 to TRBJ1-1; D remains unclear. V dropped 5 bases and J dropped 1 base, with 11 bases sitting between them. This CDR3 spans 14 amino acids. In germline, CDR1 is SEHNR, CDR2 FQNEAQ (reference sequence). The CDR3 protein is CASSHRDSNTEAFF. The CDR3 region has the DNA TGTGCCAGCAGCCATAGAGATTCGAACACTGAAGCTTTCTTT. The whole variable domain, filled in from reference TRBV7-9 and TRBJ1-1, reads DTGVSQNPRHKITKRGQNVTFRCDPISEHNRLYWYRQTLGQGPEFLTYFQNEAQLEKSRLLSDRFSAERPKGSFSTLEIQRTEQGDSAMYLCASSHRDSNTEAFFGQGTRLTVV.

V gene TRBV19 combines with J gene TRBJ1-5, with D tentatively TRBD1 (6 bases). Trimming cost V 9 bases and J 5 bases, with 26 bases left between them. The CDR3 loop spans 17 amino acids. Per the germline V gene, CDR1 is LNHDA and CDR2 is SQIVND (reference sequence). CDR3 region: CASRRDILNWGHQPQHF. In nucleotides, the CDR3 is TGTGCCAGCAGAAGGGACATCCTAAATTGGGGACATCAGCCCCAGCATTTT.

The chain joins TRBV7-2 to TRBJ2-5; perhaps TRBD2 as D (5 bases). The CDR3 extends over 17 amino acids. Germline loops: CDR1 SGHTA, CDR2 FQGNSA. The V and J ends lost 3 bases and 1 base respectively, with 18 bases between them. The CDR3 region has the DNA TGTGCCAGCAGCTTGAGTTCGCCGAGCGGTGGCCAAGAGACCCAGTACTTC. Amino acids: CASSLSSPSGGQETQYF.

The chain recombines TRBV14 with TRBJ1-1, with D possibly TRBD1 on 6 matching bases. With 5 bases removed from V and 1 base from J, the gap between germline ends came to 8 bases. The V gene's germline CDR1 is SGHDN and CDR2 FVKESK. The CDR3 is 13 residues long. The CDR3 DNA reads TGTGCCAGCAGCGACAGGCAGAACACTGAAGCTTTCTTT. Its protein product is CASSDRQNTEAFF.

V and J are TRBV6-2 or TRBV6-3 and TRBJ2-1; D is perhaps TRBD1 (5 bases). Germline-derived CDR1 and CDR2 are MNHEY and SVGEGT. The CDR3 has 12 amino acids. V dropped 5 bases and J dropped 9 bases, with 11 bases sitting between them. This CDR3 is CASSPTGAEQFF. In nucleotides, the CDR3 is TGTGCCAGCAGTCCAACAGGTGCTGAGCAGTTCTTC.

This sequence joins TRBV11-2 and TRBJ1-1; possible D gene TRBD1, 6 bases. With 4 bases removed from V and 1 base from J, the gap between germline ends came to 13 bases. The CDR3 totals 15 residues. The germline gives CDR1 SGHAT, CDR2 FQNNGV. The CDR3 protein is CASSSGGAQNTEAFF. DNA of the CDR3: TGTGCCAGCAGCTCCGGGGGGGCCCAGAACACTGAAGCTTTCTTT.

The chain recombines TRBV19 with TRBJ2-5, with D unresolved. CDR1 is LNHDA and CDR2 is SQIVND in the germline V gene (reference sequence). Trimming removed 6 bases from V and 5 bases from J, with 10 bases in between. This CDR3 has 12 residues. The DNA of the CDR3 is TGTGCCAGTAGCAACAGTGGGGAGACCCAGTACTTC. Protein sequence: CASSNSGETQYF.

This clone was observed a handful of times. The CDR3 nucleotides are TGTGCCAGCAGCCCTACACAGACCTATGGCTACACCTTC. It specifies CASSPTQTYGYTF. This chain connects TRBV7-8 to TRBJ1-2; no definite D call. The CDR3 covers 13 residues. Germline V gene lookup returns CDR1 SGHVS and CDR2 FQNEAQ. Trimming removed 5 bases at V and 4 bases at J, with 11 bases between.

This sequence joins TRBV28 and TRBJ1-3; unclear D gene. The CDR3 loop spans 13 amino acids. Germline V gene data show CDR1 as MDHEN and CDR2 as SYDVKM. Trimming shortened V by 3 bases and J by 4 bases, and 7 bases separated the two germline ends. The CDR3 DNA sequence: TGTGCCAGCAGTTTGTCCGGGGGAAACACCATATATTTT. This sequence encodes CASSLSGGNTIYF.

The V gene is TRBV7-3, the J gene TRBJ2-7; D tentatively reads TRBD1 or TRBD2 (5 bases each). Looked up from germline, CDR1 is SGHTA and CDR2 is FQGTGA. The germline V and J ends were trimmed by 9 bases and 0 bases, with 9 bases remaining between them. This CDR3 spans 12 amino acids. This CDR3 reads CASSDSSYEQYF. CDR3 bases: TGTGCCAGTAGCGACAGCTCCTACGAGCAGTACTTC.